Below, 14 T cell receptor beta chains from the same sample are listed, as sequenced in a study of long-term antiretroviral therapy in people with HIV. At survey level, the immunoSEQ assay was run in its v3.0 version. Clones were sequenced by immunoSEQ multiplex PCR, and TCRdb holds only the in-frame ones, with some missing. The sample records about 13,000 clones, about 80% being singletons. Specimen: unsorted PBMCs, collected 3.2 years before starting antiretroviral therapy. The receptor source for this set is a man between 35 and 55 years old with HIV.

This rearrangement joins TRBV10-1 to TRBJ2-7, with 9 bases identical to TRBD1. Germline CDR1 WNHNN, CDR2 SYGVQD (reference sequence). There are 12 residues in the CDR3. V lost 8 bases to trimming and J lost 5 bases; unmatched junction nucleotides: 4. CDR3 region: CASGGTGNEQYF. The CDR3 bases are TGCGCCAGCGGTGGGACAGGGAACGAGCAGTACTTC.

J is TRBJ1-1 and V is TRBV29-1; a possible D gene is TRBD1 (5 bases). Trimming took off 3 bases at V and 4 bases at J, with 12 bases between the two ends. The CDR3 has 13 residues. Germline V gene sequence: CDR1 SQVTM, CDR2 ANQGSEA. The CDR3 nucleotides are TGCAGCGTTGACGAGGGGAGAGGCACTGAAGCTTTCTTT. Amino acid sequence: CSVDEGRGTEAFF.

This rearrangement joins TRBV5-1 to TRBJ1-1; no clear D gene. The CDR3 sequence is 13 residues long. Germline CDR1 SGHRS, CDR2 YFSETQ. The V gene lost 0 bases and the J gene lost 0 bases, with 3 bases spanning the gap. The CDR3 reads CASSLGLNTEAFF. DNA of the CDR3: TGCGCCAGCAGCTTGGGGCTGAACACTGAAGCTTTCTTT.

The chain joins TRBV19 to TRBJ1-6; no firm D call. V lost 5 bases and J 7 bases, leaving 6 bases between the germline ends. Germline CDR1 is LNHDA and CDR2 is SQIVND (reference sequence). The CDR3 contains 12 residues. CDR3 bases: TGTGCCAGTAGTCTCGTGAATTCACCCCTCCACTTT. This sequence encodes CASSLVNSPLHF.

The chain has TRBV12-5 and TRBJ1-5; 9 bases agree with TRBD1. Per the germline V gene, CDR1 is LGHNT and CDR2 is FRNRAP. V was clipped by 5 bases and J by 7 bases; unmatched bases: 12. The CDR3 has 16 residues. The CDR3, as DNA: TGTGCTAGTGGTACCTCGACAGGGGGATCAGGGCAGCCCCAGCATTTT. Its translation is CASGTSTGGSGQPQHF.

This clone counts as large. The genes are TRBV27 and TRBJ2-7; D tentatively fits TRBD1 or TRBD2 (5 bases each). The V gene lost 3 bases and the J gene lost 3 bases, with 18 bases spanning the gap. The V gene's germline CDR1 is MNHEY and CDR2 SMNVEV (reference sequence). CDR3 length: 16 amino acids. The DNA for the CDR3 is TGTGCCAGCAGTTTTTCCCTCGGGACGGTCCTCTACGAGCAGTACTTC. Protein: CASSFSLGTVLYEQYF.

CDR3 region: CASSFRRGGEQYF. CDR3 bases: TGTGCCAGCAGCTTCCGCAGGGGTGGCGAGCAGTACTTC. The chain is built from TRBV13 and TRBJ2-7, with D possibly TRBD1 on 6 matching bases. Germline V lookup: CDR1 PRHDT, CDR2 FYEKMQ (reference sequence). Trimming cost V 3 bases and J 6 bases, with 12 bases left between them. This CDR3 region has 13 residues.

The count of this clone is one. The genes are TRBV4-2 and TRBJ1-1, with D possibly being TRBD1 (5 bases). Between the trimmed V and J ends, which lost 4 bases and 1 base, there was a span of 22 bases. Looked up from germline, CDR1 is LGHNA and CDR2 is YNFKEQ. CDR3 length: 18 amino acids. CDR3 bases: TGTGCCAGCAGCCGAAGTCCGGGGACGACGGTTCAGAACACTGAAGCTTTCTTT. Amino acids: CASSRSPGTTVQNTEAFF.

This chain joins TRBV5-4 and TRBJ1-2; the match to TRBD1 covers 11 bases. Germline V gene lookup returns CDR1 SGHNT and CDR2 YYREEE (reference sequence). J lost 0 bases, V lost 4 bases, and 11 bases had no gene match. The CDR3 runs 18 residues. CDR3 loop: CASSPGRTGGSTNYGYTF. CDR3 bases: TGTGCCAGCAGCCCCGGGAGGACAGGGGGCTCAACTAACTATGGCTACACCTTC.

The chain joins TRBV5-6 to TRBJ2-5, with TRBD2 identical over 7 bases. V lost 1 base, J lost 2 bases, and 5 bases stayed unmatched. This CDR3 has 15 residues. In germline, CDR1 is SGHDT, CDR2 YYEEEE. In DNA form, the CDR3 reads TGTGCCAGCAGCTTGCTCACGCGGGAGCAAGAGACCCAGTACTTC. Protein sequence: CASSLLTREQETQYF. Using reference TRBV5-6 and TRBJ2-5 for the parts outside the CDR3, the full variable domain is DAGVTQSPTHLIKTRGQQVTLRCSPKSGHDTVSWYQQALGQGPQFIFQYYEEEERQRGNFPDRFSGHQFPNYSSELNVNALLLGDSALYLCASSLLTREQETQYFGPGTRLLVL.

CDR3 amino acids: CASRLIVGWESPQHF. CDR3 nucleotide sequence: TGTGCCAGTAGGTTAATAGTCGGGTGGGAATCACCCCAGCATTTT. The rearrangement joins TRBV19 to TRBJ1-5; no clear D gene. The CDR3 loop spans 15 amino acids. The germline CDR1 and CDR2 sequences are LNHDA and SQIVND (reference sequence). V dropped 6 bases and J dropped 10 bases, with 22 bases sitting between them. The entire variable domain, with the rest obtained from reference TRBV19 and TRBJ1-5, is as follows: DGGITQSPKYLFRKEGQNVTLSCEQNLNHDAMYWYRQDPGQGLRLIYYSQIVNDFQKGDIAEGYSVSREKKESFPLTVTSAQKNPTAFYLCASRLIVGWESPQHFGDGTRLSIL.

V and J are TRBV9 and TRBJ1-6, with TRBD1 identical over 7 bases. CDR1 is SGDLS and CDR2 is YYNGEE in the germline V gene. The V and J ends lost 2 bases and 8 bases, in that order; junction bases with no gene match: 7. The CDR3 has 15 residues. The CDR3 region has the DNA TGTGCCAGCAGCGTTTGGACAGGCGCGGATTCACCCCTCCACTTT. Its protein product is CASSVWTGADSPLHF.

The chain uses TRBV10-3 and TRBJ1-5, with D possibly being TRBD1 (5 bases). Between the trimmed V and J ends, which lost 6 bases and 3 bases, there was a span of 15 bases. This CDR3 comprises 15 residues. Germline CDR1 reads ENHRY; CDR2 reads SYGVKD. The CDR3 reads CAIRPSGPYNQPQHF. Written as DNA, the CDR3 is TGTGCCATCAGGCCTTCGGGACCCTACAATCAGCCCCAGCATTTT.

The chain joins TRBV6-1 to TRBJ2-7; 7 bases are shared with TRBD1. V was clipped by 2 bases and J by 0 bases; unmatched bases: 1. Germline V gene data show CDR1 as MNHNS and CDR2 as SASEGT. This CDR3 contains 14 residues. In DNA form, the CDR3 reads TGTGCCAGCAGTGAATGGACAGGCTCCTACGAGCAGTACTTC. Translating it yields CASSEWTGSYEQYF.